This TCR beta chain comes out of a study of cytomegalovirus exposure and HLA in healthy donors. Amplification used 60 Vbeta primers and 13 Jbeta primers. Data came from immunoSEQ multiplex PCR; TCRdb stores just in-frame clones and leaves some out. Of approximately 150,000 clones detected, approximately 86% appear once; the ten largest clones hold 0.4% to 0.55%. This CDR3 spans 18 amino acids. CDR1 and CDR2 from the germline V gene are MGHRA and YSYEKL. The ends were cut back, 2 bases at V and 1 base at J, with 18 bases in the middle. This clone was found once. Antigen unknown. Broader study findings: Presence/absence analyses assumed roughly uniform sequencing depth across donors, which may not hold. A cluster of highly shared sequence variants was likely a sequencing artifact.

This chain links TRBV4-1 with TRBJ2-1; D is perhaps TRBD2 (6 bases). Sequences were obtained from PBMCs. This clonotype was obtained from a middle-aged woman in good health and CMV-seronegative. The CDR3 DNA reads TGCGCCAGCAGCCAACCGCCCGGAGGGACGGATTCCTACAATGAGCAGTTCTTC. It translates to CASSQPPGGTDSYNEQFF.